This T cell receptor (beta chain) derives from a study of cytomegalovirus exposure and HLA in healthy donors. General study findings and limits: Three of the chains that were CMV-associated were confirmed in vitro to be specific for CMV antigens. In a later analysis, a missense DCLRE1C variant was linked to TCR beta V- and J-gene trimming. Cytomegalovirus-associated TCR beta chains were listed, numbering more than 150.

Amplification used 60 Vbeta primers and 13 Jbeta primers. Method: immunoSEQ multiplex PCR; TCRdb's copy keeps in-frame clones and lacks some. The repertoire holds tens of thousands of clones, with roughly 67% as singletons. In the case of this clone: No antigen is known for it.

Whereas donors were nominally healthy upon sampling, unrecorded immune exposures were probable. This TCR derives from a woman aged 50 to 60 in good health and CMV-seropositive. Material for sequencing was PBMCs.

CDR3 protein: CASSMRIGGSGANVLTF. Written as DNA, the CDR3 is TGTGCCAGTAGTATGCGGATCGGGGGCTCTGGGGCCAACGTCCTGACTTTC. V gene TRBV19 combines with J gene TRBJ2-6, with a tentative D call TRBD2 (6 bases). Germline CDR1 LNHDA, CDR2 SQIVND (reference sequence). The length of the CDR3 is 17 residues. V lost 3 bases, J lost 0 bases, and 12 bases lay in between.